A single sample is the source of the 3 T cell receptor beta chains below, sequenced in a study of memory CD4+ T cells and cytomegalovirus serostatus. Sequencing was performed with immunoSEQ multiplex PCR; in TCRdb, only in-frame clones are kept and a portion is missing. The sample includes 25,000 to 30,000 clones, around 72% of them seen just once. The sort gate was single viable CD3+CD4+CD8-CD45RO+ cells for memory CD4+ T cells. Sequenced sample: memory CD4+ T cells from blood. All receptors come from an adult in good health and CMV-seronegative.

The rearrangement joins TRBV6-5 to TRBJ2-7, with TRBD1 identical over 12 bases. The germline V gene encodes CDR1 MNHEY and CDR2 SVGAGI. V shed 4 bases, J shed 5 bases, and the junction held 3 bases outside the gene matches. The CDR3 length is 14 residues. Here the CDR3 DNA reads TGTGCCAGCAGTTCAGGGACAGGGGGCCACGAGCAGTACTTC. It yields the protein CASSSGTGGHEQYF.

This chain uses TRBV7-9 with TRBJ2-1; TRBD1 matches 9 bases. Looked up from germline, CDR1 is SEHNR and CDR2 is FQNEAQ (reference sequence). CDR3 length equals 15 residues. Losses at the gene ends were 4 bases for V and 0 bases for J; bases not matched to a gene: 1. The CDR3 DNA follows: TGTGCCAGCAGCTCGACAGGGGGCTCCTACAATGAGCAGTTCTTC. This encodes CASSSTGGSYNEQFF.

This clone was counted a few times. The rearrangement uses TRBV20-1 and TRBJ1-1; TRBD1 is a possible D gene (6 bases). V was shortened by 7 bases and J by 4 bases, with 10 bases between the two germline ends. CDR3 length: 11 residues. Germline V gene lookup returns CDR1 DFQATT and CDR2 SNEGSKA (reference sequence). CDR3 amino acids: CSVLGATEAFF. The CDR3 nucleotides read TGCAGTGTATTGGGGGCCACTGAAGCTTTCTTT.